This T cell receptor beta chain originates from a study of blood T cell repertoires in COVID-19. Across the whole study: T cells, B-cell-depleted T cells, or PBMCs provided the cDNA or gDNA that served as material.

In germline, CDR1 is SNHLY, CDR2 FYNNEI. V shed 7 bases and J 4 bases; nucleotides not matched to a gene: 3. This CDR3 has 14 residues. Per the authors' pipeline: It was from reference gene primer amplification that nucleated cell counts were estimated. The table came from immunoSEQ multiplex PCR; TCRdb's copy has only in-frame clones and leaves some out. V, J and clone size reflect that table, while D and trimming were determined from the DNA. Seen here are about 170,000 clones, more than 70% observed once, and the top ten hold around 20%. The V and J genes are TRBV2 and TRBJ2-2; TRBD1 agrees at 10 bases. Sequencing input: peripheral blood. This receptor was taken from a woman between 70 and 85 years old who had recovered from COVID-19. The CDR3: CASKGQGSTGELFF. The CDR3 nucleotides read TGTGCCAGCAAGGGACAGGGGAGCACCGGGGAGCTGTTTTTT.